This entry lists 26 T cell receptor beta chains sequenced from one sample in a study of Graves' ophthalmopathy and Graves' hyperthyroidism. The sequenced template was RNA, covering the TCR beta CDR3 region. After a first-round RT-PCR with HTBI primers, a second-round multiplex PCR was run. TCRdb analysed the multiplex PCR reads with MiXCR anew, one entry per CDR3 protein. The table lists 450,000 or so distinct CDR3 sequences, over 13% of them singletons, with 9.8% in the top ten. The sequencing input was blood. The origin of the receptors is a woman under 40 with Graves' ophthalmopathy.

This clonotype was seen at least ten times. The chain has TRBV27 and TRBJ2-7; tentatively, D is TRBD1 (5 bases). With 6 bases removed from V and 6 bases from J, the gap between germline ends came to 12 bases. The CDR3 sequence is 12 residues long. Germline CDR1 reads MNHEY; CDR2 reads SMNVEV (reference sequence). CDR3: CASRNRTREQYF. For the CDR3, the DNA is TGTGCCAGCAGGAACCGGACACGCGAGCAGTACTTC.

This clonotype has a count of ten or more. The J gene is TRBJ1-2, the V gene TRBV6-5, with a tentative D call TRBD1 (5 bases). This CDR3 is 13 amino acids long. Germline CDR1 and CDR2: MNHEY and SVGAGI. V shed 4 bases and J shed 2 bases, with 8 bases lying between them. Written as DNA, the CDR3 is TGTGCCAGCAGTTCGGGGGAAAACTATGGCTACACCTTC. Translating it yields CASSSGENYGYTF.

This rearrangement joins TRBV12-3 or TRBV12-4 to TRBJ2-7; 8 nucleotides match TRBD1. Losses at the gene ends were 5 bases for V and 3 bases for J; bases not matched to a gene: 9. This CDR3 spans 15 amino acids. The CDR3 loop reads CASSPQTTGDYEQYF. CDR3 coding DNA: TGTGCCAGCAGTCCCCAGACGACAGGGGACTACGAGCAGTACTTC.

This clonotype was detected many times. The chain is built from TRBV6-5 and TRBJ1-3; D is unclear. Trimming stripped 3 bases from V and 2 bases from J, with 8 bases between. Germline CDR1 and CDR2: MNHEY and SVGAGI. This CDR3 comprises 14 residues. CDR3 DNA sequence: TGTGCCAGCAGTTATTCGCAGACTGGAAACACCATATATTTT. Encoded protein: CASSYSQTGNTIYF.

At least ten counts were recorded for this clonotype. The CDR3 sequence is CASNTMGGASAKNIQYF. CDR3 coding DNA: TGTGCCAGCAACACAATGGGGGGGGCATCTGCCAAAAACATTCAGTACTTC. The V gene is TRBV28, the J gene TRBJ2-4; TRBD2 might be the D (7 bases). The CDR3 totals 17 residues. Trimming removed 7 bases at V and 1 base at J, with 20 bases between. The V gene's germline CDR1 is MDHEN and CDR2 SYDVKM.

This clonotype appeared many times. The rearrangement uses TRBV4-1 and TRBJ1-5; D gene ambiguous. Germline CDR1 reads MGHRA; CDR2 reads YSYEKL. V dropped 6 bases and J dropped 0 bases, with 12 bases sitting between them. CDR3 length: 15 residues. The CDR3 DNA reads as TGCGCCAGCAGATCCCCCGAGGATAGCAATCAGCCCCAGCATTTT. As protein: CASRSPEDSNQPQHF.

This clonotype has ten or more counts. The rearrangement links TRBV5-1 to TRBJ2-7; TRBD2 matches at 9 bases. The junction had 12 bases not matched to a gene; V was cut back by 4 bases and J by 4 bases. The CDR3 extends over 16 amino acids. CDR1 and CDR2 (germline): SGHRS, YFSETQ. The CDR3 bases are TGCGCCAGCAGCCATAACCCGGGACTAGCAGGGTACGAGCAGTACTTC. It yields the protein CASSHNPGLAGYEQYF.

About this clonotype itself: A clone one base away is much larger, so this may be a read error. The CDR3 nucleotides read TGTGCCAGCAGTGAAGCGCGAAGGGAAGAGACCCAGTACTTC. This gives the protein CASSEARREETQYF. V and J are TRBV2 and TRBJ2-5, with D uncertain. From germline, CDR1 is SNHLY and CDR2 FYNNEI. The V end lost 0 bases, the J end lost 3 bases, and 8 bases lay between the germline ends. The CDR3 is 14 residues long.

This clonotype was detected a few times. This chain connects TRBV30 to TRBJ1-1, with D possibly matching TRBD1 (6 bases). V was trimmed by 2 bases and J by 4 bases, leaving 20 bases between them. Looked up from germline, CDR1 is GTSNPN and CDR2 is SVGIG (reference sequence). The CDR3 consists of 16 residues. The CDR3, as DNA: TGTGCCTGGAGTCCGGTCCTGTCGGGGGCTCGCACTGAAGCTTTCTTT. Translating gives CAWSPVLSGARTEAFF.

This clonotype was seen ten or more times. The rearrangement uses TRBV28 and TRBJ1-2; D is perhaps TRBD1 (6 bases). The CDR3 runs 13 residues. Germline assignment: CDR1 MDHEN and CDR2 SYDVKM. Trimming stripped 3 bases from V and 2 bases from J, with 7 bases between. The CDR3 loop reads CASSLGANYGYTF. In nucleotides, the CDR3 is TGTGCCAGCAGTTTGGGGGCCAACTATGGCTACACCTTC.

This clonotype has ten or more counts. V and J are TRBV20-1 and TRBJ2-7, with D perhaps matching TRBD1 (6 bases). V was shortened by 0 bases and J by 2 bases, with 20 bases between the two germline ends. CDR3 size: 17 residues. Germline CDR1 reads DFQATT; CDR2 reads SNEGSKA (reference sequence). The CDR3: CSARDIFRTAHPYEQYF. CDR3 coding DNA: TGCAGTGCTAGAGATATTTTTAGGACAGCTCATCCCTACGAGCAGTACTTC.

This clonotype appeared many times. This chain links TRBV5-1 with TRBJ2-5, with a tentative D call TRBD1 (6 bases). The CDR3 runs to 18 residues. Trimming took off 0 bases at V and 2 bases at J, with 20 bases between the two ends. CDR1 and CDR2 from the germline V gene are SGHRS and YFSETQ. Written as DNA, the CDR3 is TGCGCCAGCAGCTTGGCCGGTGGTTACAGGGACCCTCAAGAGACCCAGTACTTC. It translates to CASSLAGGYRDPQETQYF.

Note on this clonotype: A much larger clone lies a single base off, so this may be a read error. The chain is built from TRBV7-9 and TRBJ2-7, with D perhaps matching TRBD1 (5 bases). Germline V gives CDR1 SEHNR, CDR2 FQNEAQ (reference sequence). The CDR3 sequence is 14 residues long. The ends were cut back, 6 bases at V and 5 bases at J, with 17 bases in the middle. The CDR3 nucleotides read TGTGCCAGCAGTCACCTAGGACAAGTGAACGAGCAGTACTTC. It translates to CASSHLGQVNEQYF. Using reference TRBV7-9 and TRBJ2-7 for the parts outside the CDR3, the full variable domain is DTGVSQNPRHKITKRGQNVTFRCDPISEHNRLYWYRQTLGQGPEFLTYFQNEAQLEKSRLLSDRFSAERPKGSFSTLEIQRTEQGDSAMYLCASSHLGQVNEQYFGPGTRLTVT.

This clonotype was observed many times. The rearrangement uses TRBV20-1 and TRBJ1-2, with TRBD1 as a possible D gene (6 bases). Germline V gives CDR1 DFQATT, CDR2 SNEGSKA (reference sequence). CDR3 length: 15 residues. V was shortened by 3 bases and J by 8 bases, with 22 bases between the two germline ends. The CDR3, as DNA: TGCAGTGCTAGCCAGGGGTCAGCCACTAGGGAAGGCTACACCTTC. Its protein product is CSASQGSATREGYTF.

This clonotype has ten or more counts. V gene TRBV6-2 or TRBV6-3 combines with J gene TRBJ2-7; TRBD2 aligns across 7 bases. V was clipped by 4 bases and J by 2 bases; unmatched bases: 11. CDR3 length: 16 residues. Germline values: CDR1 MNHEY, CDR2 SVGEGT. For the CDR3, the DNA is TGTGCCAGCAGTTCCCCTGCTAGCGGCTATACCTACGAGCAGTACTTC. It yields the protein CASSSPASGYTYEQYF.

This clonotype was recorded at least ten times. The chain has TRBV19 and TRBJ1-5; 7 bases fit TRBD1. Germline values: CDR1 LNHDA, CDR2 SQIVND (reference sequence). V was clipped by 4 bases and J by 7 bases; unmatched bases: 10. The CDR3 covers 15 residues. The CDR3 loop reads CASSKGITGEQPQHF. Written as DNA, the CDR3 is TGTGCCAGTAGTAAAGGTATAACAGGGGAACAGCCCCAGCATTTT.

This clonotype was seen many times. The chain recombines TRBV7-2 with TRBJ1-2; 7 nucleotides agree with TRBD1. With 0 bases clipped from V and 6 bases from J, the junction kept 7 bases outside the gene matches. The germline V gene encodes CDR1 SGHTA and CDR2 FQGNSA. This CDR3 contains 15 residues. The DNA of the CDR3 is TGTGCCAGCAGCTTAGCCTACAGGGGAAGGGATGGCTACACCTTC. Its protein is CASSLAYRGRDGYTF.

This chain links TRBV11-2 with TRBJ2-7; 9 nucleotides match TRBD2. The CDR3 loop spans 15 amino acids. Germline CDR1 SGHAT, CDR2 FQNNGV. V was clipped by 0 bases and J by 4 bases; unmatched bases: 4. Here the CDR3 reads CASSLESTSGYEQYF. In nucleotides, the CDR3 is TGTGCCAGCAGCTTAGAGTCGACTAGCGGTTACGAGCAGTACTTC.

The table lists this clonotype with a few counts. CDR3 loop: CATSDPGLAGGPGETQYF. The CDR3 DNA is TGTGCCACCAGTGATCCAGGACTAGCGGGAGGGCCGGGGGAGACCCAGTACTTC. The chain couples TRBV24-1 to TRBJ2-5; 15 nucleotides align to TRBD2. Germline V gives CDR1 KGHDR, CDR2 SFDVKD. V shed 3 bases and J 5 bases; nucleotides not matched to a gene: 9. The CDR3 covers 18 residues.

This clonotype was found many times. The V call is TRBV2, the J call TRBJ2-5; D unresolved. Deletions cut 8 bases from V and 4 bases from J, with 8 bases between. The germline CDR1 and CDR2 sequences are SNHLY and FYNNEI. The CDR3 totals 11 residues. CDR3 sequence reads: CASVRSETQYF. The CDR3 bases are TGTGCCAGCGTGAGGTCAGAGACCCAGTACTTC.

In this sample, this clonotype turned up many times. The rearrangement uses TRBV30 and TRBJ1-6, with no clear D. The CDR3 length is 11 residues. Germline V gene sequence: CDR1 GTSNPN, CDR2 SVGIG (reference sequence). Trimming cost V 4 bases and J 12 bases, with 10 bases left between them. The CDR3 here is CAWTGPGPLHF. CDR3 sequence (DNA): TGTGCCTGGACAGGCCCGGGACCCCTCCACTTT. The complete variable domain, with remaining parts taken from reference TRBV30 and TRBJ1-6, reads SQTIHQWPATLVQPVGSPLSLECTVEGTSNPNLYWYRQAAGRGLQLLFYSVGIGQISSEVPQNLSASRPQDRQFILSSKKLLLSDSGFYLCAWTGPGPLHFGNGTRLTVT.

Of note for this clonotype: Its ends do not fully match the called genes, so a read error is possible. The J gene is TRBJ1-3, the V gene TRBV7-9, with 7 bases fitting TRBD1. This CDR3 contains 15 residues. Per germline, CDR1 SEHNR and CDR2 FQNEAQ (reference sequence). CDR3: CASSKPTGHGNTVYF. CDR3 coding DNA: TGTGCCAGCAGCAAACCGACAGGGCATGGAAACACCGTATATTTT. Complete variable domain (other parts from reference TRBV7-9 and TRBJ1-3): DTGVSQNPRHKITKRGQNVTFRCDPISEHNRLYWYRQTLGQGPEFLTYFQNEAQLEKSRLLSDRFSAERPKGSFSTLEIQRTEQGDSAMYLCASSKPTGHGNTVYFGEGSWLTVV.

This clonotype was counted between two and nine times. The chain links TRBV6-2 or TRBV6-3 to TRBJ1-5, with 8 bases fitting TRBD1. The V and J ends lost 5 bases and 1 base, in that order; junction bases with no gene match: 10. The CDR3 is 17 residues long. Germline V gene lookup returns CDR1 MNHEY and CDR2 SVGEGT. In nucleotides, the CDR3 is TGTGCCAGCAGTAAATTCGGGGACAGGAGAAGCAATCAGCCCCAGCATTTT. Translated, it gives CASSKFGDRRSNQPQHF.

The rearrangement joins TRBV25-1 to TRBJ1-6; D may be TRBD1 (5 bases). V lost 5 bases and J lost 5, with 13 bases in between. This CDR3 region has 15 residues. Germline loops: CDR1 MGHDK, CDR2 SYGVNS. CDR3 amino acids: CASSPRTRDNSPLHF. In DNA, the CDR3 is TGTGCCAGCAGTCCACGGACACGAGATAATTCACCCCTCCACTTT.

The table lists this clonotype with many counts. CDR3 nucleotide sequence: TGCGCCAGCAGTTCTGGGGCAAAGATTCGGAATCAGCCCCAGCATTTT. Protein product: CASSSGAKIRNQPQHF. The V call is TRBV10-2, the J call TRBJ1-5; tentatively, D is TRBD1 (5 bases). The CDR3 extends over 16 amino acids. CDR1 WSHSY and CDR2 SAAADI come from the germline V gene. V was cut by 5 bases and J by 4 bases, with 18 bases left in between.

This clonotype was counted at least ten times. The chain links TRBV24-1 to TRBJ2-5; possibly TRBD1 for D (5 bases). V shed 1 base and J shed 3 bases, with 14 bases lying between them. The germline V gene encodes CDR1 KGHDR and CDR2 SFDVKD. The CDR3 is made up of 16 amino acids. The CDR3 nucleotides read TGTGCCACCAGTGATTTTTTGCAGGGCAGGGAAGAGACCCAGTACTTC. Its translation is CATSDFLQGREETQYF.